This T cell receptor beta chain was retrieved from a study of cytomegalovirus exposure and HLA in healthy donors (dated by TCRdb to about 2017). Regarding the study in general: An earlier analysis of approximately 590 of the donors reported about 250 Gb of sequence data and around 120 million unique TCR beta sequences from about 179 million T cells. HLA typing covered class I and class II loci at four-digit resolution. In addition to the first cohort of roughly 670 subjects, a separate validation cohort of 100 to 150 different subjects was used. Across around 400 genotyped donors of the cohort, an average of roughly 200,000 unique TCR beta nucleotide sequences per donor were sequenced, and 15% to 20% of those sequences were non-productive. Roughly five DR-DQ haplotypes were handled as single units for association and clustering, since linkage in the cohort was strong. Rather than using new phenotypic data, the later analysis identified candidate immune exposures from TCR beta sequences and from how often those sequences occurred across donors. Donor age, sex, ethnicity and CMV serostatus were compiled together with the repertoire data. Typing coverage varied by locus: roughly 629-640 donors for A, B, C, DRB1 and DQB1; roughly 560 for DQA1; approximately 570 for DPA1; around 490 for DPB1. To predict cytomegalovirus infection status, the study combined high-throughput TCR immunosequencing, statistical association of individual TCRs with disease status, and machine learning. A later genetic analysis used genome-wide SNP genotypes for about three fifths of the 666 donors, treating that subset as a discovery cohort. An earlier analysis of about 620 of the donors applied high-throughput TCR beta sequencing to assess whether each TCR beta V gene segment acted as functional or pseudogenic. Of the roughly 400 genotyped donors, 75% to 85% were placed in the genetic ancestry cluster associated with self-reported Caucasian donors. The aim of the study was to test whether cataloging public T cell receptors could identify signatures of past pathogen exposure. The T cell repertoires of 666 subjects were profiled by immunosequencing and related to cytomegalovirus serostatus. A later analysis re-analyzed previously published TCR beta repertoires from 650 to 800 donors and added high-resolution HLA genotyping to study TCR occurrence patterns. About 310 gigabases of sequencing data and tens of millions of unique TCR sequences were included in an early release covering about 700 HLA-typed donors. All discovery cohort repertoires had been generated on a single sequencing platform.

Broader findings and caveats from the paper: A later analysis found that HLA-associated TCR beta chains were more clonally expanded and had lower generation probabilities than equally common non-associated chains. An earlier analysis of approximately 570 of the donors showed that most TCR beta V segments appeared in productive rearrangements either about 90% or about 30% of the time, which broadly matched IMGT annotations. Most TCR sequences were seen in very few donors, while some public TCRs were found in many individuals. In a later analysis, several top co-occurrence clusters were reported to appear linked to parvovirus B19, influenza, CMV and Epstein-Barr virus. This cohort had only TCR beta chains sequenced, and the lack of alpha or paired-chain data limited which features could be detected. Because HLA typing was unavailable for some donors at each locus, only the typed subset was used in association tests. According to a later analysis, most CMV-associated TCR beta chains appeared to be HLA-restricted, and the HLA associations seemed to be driven largely by CMV exposure. The only immune exposure information available for the cohort was CMV serostatus. A later analysis associated approximately 17,000 TCR beta sequences with specific HLA alleles at a false discovery rate of 0.05. A group of highly shared sequence variants was considered likely to be a technical artifact of the sequencing pipeline. The classifier was reported to diagnose cytomegalovirus status with high specificity and sensitivity in both the original and validation cohorts. Compared with the roughly 670-donor mean, donors in an Asian-associated ancestry cluster had fewer N-insertions in productive TCRs, according to a later genetic analysis. Linkage disequilibrium might explain the correlated functional status among segregating V segments, but an unknown experimental factor could not be excluded. It was suggested by the authors that the approach could potentially be generalized to other disease states and immunological phenotypes. A further reported finding was that TCR beta sequences accurately predicted the HLA-A and HLA-B alleles for most subjects in the first cohort. When HLA alleles, especially DR and DQ, strongly co-occurred, attributing TCR associations to individual alleles was difficult. The study listed 164 TCR beta chains as associated with cytomegalovirus. In vitro tests confirmed that a few of the cytomegalovirus-associated TCR beta chains recognize cytomegalovirus antigens. Because the 87-base-pair reads could not distinguish some IMGT-functional V segments, including TRBV6-2 and TRBV6-3, those segments were excluded. Presence/absence analyses assumed roughly uniform sequencing depth across donors, an assumption that may not hold. A later genetic analysis associated a missense DCLRE1C variant with V-gene and J-gene trimming of TCR beta chains, and an independent cohort replicated the association. In a later analysis, the rate of TCR association differed among HLA loci, with DRB1 alleles having the most associated TCRs and HLA-C alleles having the fewest. About 15 rarely observed V segments, including chromosome 9 orphons, were excluded from the earlier analysis of some 590 of the donors because counts were too low.

The cohort was made up of 500 to 850 healthy bone marrow donors. At the time of sampling, every cohort member was nominally healthy, though immune exposures that went unrecorded were likely present. The donor tested CMV seropositive, placing the donor among the 310 or so seropositive members of the cohort. A peripheral blood sample was collected from each donor, and TCR beta sequencing was performed on peripheral blood mononuclear cells. The Qiagen DNeasy Blood Extraction Kit was used to extract genomic DNA from the blood cell samples. About this clone itself: Its antigen remains undetermined. The record has no base qualities; no much larger clone is one base away.

Libraries were constructed by the immunoSEQ multiplex PCR assay. For the multiplex PCR, a mixture combining 60 forward primers for TCR Vbeta segments and 13 reverse primers for TCR Jbeta segments was used. A multiplex PCR assay on genomic DNA amplified the CDR3 region of rearranged TCR beta genes. The amplified TCR beta libraries were sequenced on the Illumina HiSeq System as 87-base-pair reads. The authors processed their data as follows. A later analysis tallied approximately 87 million unique TCR beta chains across the 700 or so repertoires, and approximately 9.9 million of those chains were shared by two or more donors. Raw reads were error-corrected and collapsed into unique sequences with a nearest-neighbor algorithm that merged closely related sequences to remove PCR and sequencing errors. To assign V, D and J gene segments, CDR3 sequences were aligned to IMGT reference sequences. For a sequence to be retained, a match of at least six nucleotides was required to both a V gene segment and a J gene segment. A rearrangement was called productive if the CDR3 had no stop codons and remained in frame with V and J, and every other rearrangement was called non-productive. CDR3 was defined according to IMGT convention as the region running from the second conserved V-encoded cysteine to the conserved J-encoded phenylalanine. In an earlier analysis of more than 550 of the donors, sequences lacking an unambiguous match to a single V gene segment were excluded. An earlier analysis of approximately 590 of the donors called V segments functional above 56.7% productive rearrangements and segregating when the between-donor standard deviation exceeded 5%. A statistical classification framework was developed to diagnose cytomegalovirus status using the catalog of TCR beta chain sequences. A later analysis assigned V and J genes by comparing TCR nucleotide sequences with IMGT/GENE-DB human TR gene sequences. A later analysis assigned CDR3 sequences and most-parsimonious VDJ recombination scenarios with the TCRdist pipeline. In a later analysis, every TCR beta chain was defined by the combination of its CDR3 amino acid sequence and its V-gene family, and reads without a unique V-gene family were dropped. In a later analysis, approximately 640 highly shared, low-generation-probability nucleotide sequences were removed to address suspected cross-contamination and a sequencing artifact. In a later analysis, a clonal expansion index was calculated for each public chain from normalized within-repertoire ranks of inferred template counts. In a later analysis, generation probabilities were computed with a VDJ recombination model fitted to out-of-frame rearrangements, and the resulting probabilities were checked against IGoR. A later analysis scored TCR-TCR, TCR-HLA and TCR-CMV co-occurrence with hypergeometric tests, applying a repertoire-size bias correction to TCR pairs. To estimate false discovery rates, a later analysis permuted the HLA or CMV assignments 20 times. In a later analysis, co-occurring TCRs were grouped with DBSCAN, and TCRdist sequence similarity was added when clustering was performed within HLA-allele-positive subsets. Repertoires with fewer than 30,000 or more than 120,000 public chains, plus five repertoires with anomalous nucleotide sharing, were excluded from co-occurrence clustering. In its TCRdb copy, this immuneACCESS table keeps in-frame sequences only and misses some clones. Where compared with another copy, unresolved V genes explain less than half of these, and the others have no known cause. V and J calls and clone size are as listed in that table; D and trimming were resolved from the DNA. Within this sample are some 210,000 clones, with approximately 83% of them counted one time only. The ten top clones hold around 9.6% of the sample.

Relative to germline, V is missing 6 bases and J is missing 1 base, with 7 bases of the junction outside any gene match. CDR3 length: 14 amino acids, cysteine to phenylalanine. CDR3 DNA is the only sequence kept; it has 42 bases, read in frame from the first base. CDR1 and CDR2 are read off the germline V gene as SQVTM and ANQGSEA. Specimen: PBMCs. This clonotype was obtained from a woman in her fifties or sixties in good health and CMV-seropositive. The chain was built from TRBV29-1 and TRBJ2-7; TRBD1 fits 9 bases in the junction. The CDR3 region: CSVGTGIKSYEQYF. The DNA reads as follows: TGCAGCGTGGGGACAGGGATTAAATCCTACGAGCAGTACTTC.